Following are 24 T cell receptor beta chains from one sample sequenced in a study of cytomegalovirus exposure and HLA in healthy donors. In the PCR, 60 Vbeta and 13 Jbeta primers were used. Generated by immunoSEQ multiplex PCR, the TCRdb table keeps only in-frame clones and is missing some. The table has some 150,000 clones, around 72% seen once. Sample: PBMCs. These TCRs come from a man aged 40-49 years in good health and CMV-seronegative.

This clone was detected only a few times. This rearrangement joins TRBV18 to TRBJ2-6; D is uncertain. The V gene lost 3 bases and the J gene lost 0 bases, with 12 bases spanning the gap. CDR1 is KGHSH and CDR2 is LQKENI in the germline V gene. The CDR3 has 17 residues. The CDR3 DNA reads TGTGCCAGCTCACCTCCGAGGTCCGACTCTGGGGCCAACGTCCTGACTTTC. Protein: CASSPPRSDSGANVLTF.

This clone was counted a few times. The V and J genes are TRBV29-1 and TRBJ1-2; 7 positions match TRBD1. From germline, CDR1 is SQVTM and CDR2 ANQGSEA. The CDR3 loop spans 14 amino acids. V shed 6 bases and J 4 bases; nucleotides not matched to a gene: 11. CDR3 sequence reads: CSVAGGTETYGYTF. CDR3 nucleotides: TGCAGCGTCGCTGGCGGGACAGAGACCTATGGCTACACCTTC.

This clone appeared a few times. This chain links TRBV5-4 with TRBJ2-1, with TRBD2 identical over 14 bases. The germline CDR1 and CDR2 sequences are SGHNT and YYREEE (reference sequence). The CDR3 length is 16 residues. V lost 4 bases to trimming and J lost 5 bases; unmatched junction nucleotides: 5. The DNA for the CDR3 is TGTGCCAGCAGCCCGGGACTAGCGGGAGAGAACAATGAGCAGTTCTTC. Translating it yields CASSPGLAGENNEQFF.

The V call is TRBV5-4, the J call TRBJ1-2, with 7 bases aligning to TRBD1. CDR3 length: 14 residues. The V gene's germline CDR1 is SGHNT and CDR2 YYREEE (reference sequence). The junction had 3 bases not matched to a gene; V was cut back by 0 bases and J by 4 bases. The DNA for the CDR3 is TGTGCCAGCAGCTTGGAGGGGGCCCCCTATGGCTACACCTTC. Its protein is CASSLEGAPYGYTF.

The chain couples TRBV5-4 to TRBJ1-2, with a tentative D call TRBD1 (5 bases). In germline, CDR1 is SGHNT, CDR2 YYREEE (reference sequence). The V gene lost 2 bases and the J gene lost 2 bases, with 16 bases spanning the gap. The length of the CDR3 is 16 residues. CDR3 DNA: TGTGCCAGCAGCTTTATCGCAGGGCTGAGGAACTATGGCTACACCTTC. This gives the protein CASSFIAGLRNYGYTF.

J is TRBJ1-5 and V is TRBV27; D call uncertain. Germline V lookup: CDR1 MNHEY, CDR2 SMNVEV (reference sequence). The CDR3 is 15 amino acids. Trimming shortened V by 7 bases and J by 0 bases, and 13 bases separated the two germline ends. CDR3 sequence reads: CASTPLGDSNQPQHF. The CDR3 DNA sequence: TGTGCCAGCACCCCCCTCGGGGATAGCAATCAGCCCCAGCATTTT.

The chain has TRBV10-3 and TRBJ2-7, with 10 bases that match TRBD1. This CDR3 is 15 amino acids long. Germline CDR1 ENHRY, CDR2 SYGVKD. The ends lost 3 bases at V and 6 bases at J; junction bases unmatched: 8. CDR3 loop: CAISEYMDRGGEQYF. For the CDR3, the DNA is TGTGCCATCAGTGAATACATGGACAGGGGGGGCGAGCAGTACTTC.

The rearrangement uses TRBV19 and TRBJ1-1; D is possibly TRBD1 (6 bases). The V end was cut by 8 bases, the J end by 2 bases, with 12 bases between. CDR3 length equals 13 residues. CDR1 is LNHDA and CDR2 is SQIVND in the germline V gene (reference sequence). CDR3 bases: TGTGCCAGTGTACAGGGCCCCAACACTGAAGCTTTCTTT. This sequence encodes CASVQGPNTEAFF. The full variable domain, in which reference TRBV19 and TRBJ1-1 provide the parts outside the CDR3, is DGGITQSPKYLFRKEGQNVTLSCEQNLNHDAMYWYRQDPGQGLRLIYYSQIVNDFQKGDIAEGYSVSREKKESFPLTVTSAQKNPTAFYLCASVQGPNTEAFFGQGTRLTVV.

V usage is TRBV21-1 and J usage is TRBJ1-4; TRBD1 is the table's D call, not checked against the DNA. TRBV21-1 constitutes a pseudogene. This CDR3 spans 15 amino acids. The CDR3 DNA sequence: TGTGCCAGCAGCATCCAAGACAGGGTTTATGAAAAACTGTTTTTT. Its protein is CASSIQDRVYEKLFF.

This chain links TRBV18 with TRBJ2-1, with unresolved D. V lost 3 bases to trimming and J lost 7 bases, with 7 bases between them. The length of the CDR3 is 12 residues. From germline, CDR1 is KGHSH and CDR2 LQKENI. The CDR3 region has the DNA TGTGCCAGCTCACCCGCGCTGAATGAGCAGTTCTTC. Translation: CASSPALNEQFF.

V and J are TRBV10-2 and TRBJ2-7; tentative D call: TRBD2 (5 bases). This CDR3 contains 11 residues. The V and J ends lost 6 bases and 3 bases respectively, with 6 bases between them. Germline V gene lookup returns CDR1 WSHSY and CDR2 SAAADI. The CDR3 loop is CASRDFYEQYF. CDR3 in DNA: TGCGCCAGCAGGGACTTCTACGAGCAGTACTTC.

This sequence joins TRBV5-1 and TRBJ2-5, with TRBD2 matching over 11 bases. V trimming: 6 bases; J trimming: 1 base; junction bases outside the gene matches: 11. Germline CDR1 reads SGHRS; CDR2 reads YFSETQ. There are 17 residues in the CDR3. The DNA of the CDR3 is TGCGCCAGCACCAGCGGTTTAGCGGGAGGGTTCCAAGAGACCCAGTACTTC. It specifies CASTSGLAGGFQETQYF.

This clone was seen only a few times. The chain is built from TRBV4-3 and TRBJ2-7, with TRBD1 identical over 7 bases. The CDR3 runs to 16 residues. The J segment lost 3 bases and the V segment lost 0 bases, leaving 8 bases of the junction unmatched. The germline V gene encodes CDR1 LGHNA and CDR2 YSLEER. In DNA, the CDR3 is TGCGCCAGCAGCCAAGAGAGGGACAGCATTATCTACGAGCAGTACTTC. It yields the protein CASSQERDSIIYEQYF.

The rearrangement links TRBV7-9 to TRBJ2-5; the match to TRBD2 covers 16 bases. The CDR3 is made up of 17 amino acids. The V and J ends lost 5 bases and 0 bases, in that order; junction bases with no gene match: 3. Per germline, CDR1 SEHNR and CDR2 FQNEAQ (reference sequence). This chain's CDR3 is CASSPGLAGGYQETQYF. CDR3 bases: TGTGCCAGCAGCCCGGGACTAGCGGGAGGGTACCAAGAGACCCAGTACTTC.

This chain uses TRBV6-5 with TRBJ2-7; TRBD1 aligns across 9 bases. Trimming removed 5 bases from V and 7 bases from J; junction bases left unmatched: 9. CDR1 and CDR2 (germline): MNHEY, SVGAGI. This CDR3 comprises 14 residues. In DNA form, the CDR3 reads TGTGCCAGCAGTCCCTGGACAGGGGTTCGGGAGCAGTACTTC. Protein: CASSPWTGVREQYF.

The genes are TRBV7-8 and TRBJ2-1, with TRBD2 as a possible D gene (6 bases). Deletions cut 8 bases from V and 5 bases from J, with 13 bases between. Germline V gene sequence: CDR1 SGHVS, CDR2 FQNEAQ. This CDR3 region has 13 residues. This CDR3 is CASATSSNNEQFF. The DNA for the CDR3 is TGTGCCAGCGCAACTAGCAGTAACAATGAGCAGTTCTTC.

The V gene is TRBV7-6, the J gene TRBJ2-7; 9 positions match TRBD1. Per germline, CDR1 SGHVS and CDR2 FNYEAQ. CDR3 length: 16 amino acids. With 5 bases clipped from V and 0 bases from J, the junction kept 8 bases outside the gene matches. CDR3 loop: CASSLGTGIISYEQYF. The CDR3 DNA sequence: TGTGCCAGCAGCCTGGGGACAGGGATTATCTCCTACGAGCAGTACTTC.

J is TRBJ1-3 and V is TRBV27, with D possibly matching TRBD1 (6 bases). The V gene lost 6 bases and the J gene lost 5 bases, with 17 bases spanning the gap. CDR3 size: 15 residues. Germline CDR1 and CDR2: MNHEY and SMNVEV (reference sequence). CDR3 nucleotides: TGTGCCAGCAGACGTACAGGGTCGGAACGAAACACCATATATTTT. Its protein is CASRRTGSERNTIYF.

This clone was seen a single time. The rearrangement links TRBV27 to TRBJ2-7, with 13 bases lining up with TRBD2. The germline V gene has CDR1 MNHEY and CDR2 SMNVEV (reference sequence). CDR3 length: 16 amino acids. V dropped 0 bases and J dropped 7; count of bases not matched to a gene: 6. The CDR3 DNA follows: TGTGCCAGCAGTTTATCACCACTAGCGGGAGGGGGAGAGCAGTACTTC. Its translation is CASSLSPLAGGGEQYF.

The CDR3 DNA reads as TGTGCCAGCAGTGGTAACAGGGACGTCTCGAAACTGTTTTTT. Its protein product is CASSGNRDVSKLFF. The gene calls are TRBV6-1 and TRBJ1-4; tentatively, D is TRBD1 (6 bases). CDR1 is MNHNS and CDR2 is SASEGT in the germline V gene. V was clipped by 4 bases and J by 11 bases, with 17 bases between them. This CDR3 region has 14 residues.

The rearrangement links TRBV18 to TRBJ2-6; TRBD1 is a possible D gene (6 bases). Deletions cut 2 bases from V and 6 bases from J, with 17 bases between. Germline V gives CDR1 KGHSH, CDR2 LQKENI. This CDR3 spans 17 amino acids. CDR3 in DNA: TGTGCCAGCTCACCATTTGTTGGACAGATCCTGGCCAACGTCCTGACTTTC. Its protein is CASSPFVGQILANVLTF.

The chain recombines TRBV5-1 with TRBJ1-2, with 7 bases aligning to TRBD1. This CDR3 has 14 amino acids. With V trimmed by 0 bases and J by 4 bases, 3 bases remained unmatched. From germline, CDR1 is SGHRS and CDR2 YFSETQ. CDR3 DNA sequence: TGCGCCAGCAGCTTGGAGGGGGCCGCCTATGGCTACACCTTC. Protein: CASSLEGAAYGYTF.

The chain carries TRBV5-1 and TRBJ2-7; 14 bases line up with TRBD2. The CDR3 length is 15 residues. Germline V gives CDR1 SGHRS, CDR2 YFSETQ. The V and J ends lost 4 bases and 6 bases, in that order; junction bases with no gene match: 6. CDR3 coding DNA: TGCGCCAGCAGCGCGACTAGCGGGGGGGACGGCGAGCAGTACTTC. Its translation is CASSATSGGDGEQYF.

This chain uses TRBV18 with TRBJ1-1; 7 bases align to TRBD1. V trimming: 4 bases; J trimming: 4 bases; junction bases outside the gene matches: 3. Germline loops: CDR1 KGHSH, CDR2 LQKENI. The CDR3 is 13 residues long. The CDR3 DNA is TGTGCCAGCTCACAGGGGGCTGCCACTGAAGCTTTCTTT. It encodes CASSQGAATEAFF.